One and the same sample provided the 27 T cell receptor beta chains below, sequenced in a study of cytomegalovirus exposure and HLA in healthy donors. PCR used 60 Vbeta primers and 13 Jbeta primers. Profiling relied on immunoSEQ multiplex PCR, and the TCRdb table lists in-frame clones only, not all of them. This table has more than 95,000 clones, about 79% appearing once. The sample consisted of PBMCs. The source of these receptors is a woman aged 45-65 years in good health and CMV-seronegative.

This clone was found a few times. The J gene is TRBJ2-5, the V gene TRBV28; 8 bases agree with TRBD2. Germline CDR1 is MDHEN and CDR2 is SYDVKM. With V trimmed by 5 bases and J by 5 bases, 10 bases remained unmatched. This CDR3 comprises 15 residues. The CDR3 nucleotides are TGTGCCAGCAGTATCCCCCGGGGGGGCGGTGAGACCCAGTACTTC. Amino acids: CASSIPRGGGETQYF.

The rearrangement links TRBV6-5 to TRBJ1-5, with D possibly TRBD1 on 6 matching bases. The CDR3 loop spans 15 amino acids. V lost 0 bases and J lost 4, with 10 bases in between. Germline V gene sequence: CDR1 MNHEY, CDR2 SVGAGI. CDR3 amino acids: CASSYSGTLNQPQHF. DNA of the CDR3: TGTGCCAGCAGTTACTCAGGGACACTAAATCAGCCCCAGCATTTT.

V and J are TRBV19 and TRBJ1-2, with 9 bases identical to TRBD1. Trimming at V came to 3 bases and at J to 8 bases, leaving 4 bases not matched to a gene. The CDR3 has 13 residues. Germline V gene data show CDR1 as LNHDA and CDR2 as SQIVND (reference sequence). The CDR3 DNA is TGTGCCAGTAGTATCGGACAGGGGAAGGGCTACACCTTC. Encoded protein: CASSIGQGKGYTF.

V usage is TRBV10-3 and J usage is TRBJ2-5; 11 nucleotides line up with TRBD2. The germline V gene encodes CDR1 ENHRY and CDR2 SYGVKD. V was pared by 10 bases and J by 1 base, with 2 bases of the junction left unmatched. The CDR3 has 13 amino acids. This chain's CDR3 is CATGTSGQETQYF. The CDR3, as DNA: TGTGCCACCGGGACTAGCGGCCAAGAGACCCAGTACTTC.

This chain links TRBV7-2 with TRBJ2-3; possibly TRBD2 for D (6 bases). Per germline, CDR1 SGHTA and CDR2 FQGNSA. The germline V and J ends were trimmed by 4 bases and 3 bases, with 11 bases remaining between them. The CDR3 runs to 14 residues. The CDR3 is CASSSLRGTDTQYF. The CDR3 DNA reads TGTGCCAGCAGCTCATTACGGGGGACAGATACGCAGTATTTT.

The chain is built from TRBV18 and TRBJ2-2; D is possibly TRBD1 (6 bases). V was trimmed by 4 bases and J by 7 bases, leaving 16 bases between them. Germline V CDR1 and CDR2: KGHSH, LQKENI. The CDR3 covers 15 residues. CDR3 sequence reads: CASSRNLQGNGELFF. In DNA, the CDR3 is TGTGCCAGCTCACGAAACCTACAGGGAAACGGGGAGCTGTTTTTT.

The CDR3 DNA sequence: TGCAGCGTTGGGAGGCAAGAGACCCAGTACTTC. Residues: CSVGRQETQYF. This chain joins TRBV29-1 and TRBJ2-5, with D possibly matching TRBD2 (5 bases). Trimming stripped 4 bases from V and 2 bases from J, with 5 bases between. Germline-derived CDR1 and CDR2 are SQVTM and ANQGSEA. There are 11 residues in the CDR3.

The genes are TRBV10-3 and TRBJ1-3; D unclear. V lost 0 bases and J 0 bases, leaving 6 bases between the germline ends. Germline CDR1 ENHRY, CDR2 SYGVKD. The CDR3 extends over 15 amino acids. The CDR3 reads CAISESAGSGNTIYF. CDR3 in DNA: TGTGCCATCAGTGAGTCCGCCGGCTCTGGAAACACCATATATTTT.

J is TRBJ2-7 and V is TRBV7-2, with 10 bases matching TRBD2. The CDR3 runs to 17 residues. Trimming removed 5 bases from V and 0 bases from J; junction bases left unmatched: 10. Germline loops: CDR1 SGHTA, CDR2 FQGNSA. The CDR3 region has the DNA TGTGCCAGCAGCCTCCACTCTAGCGGGGGAAGCTCCTACGAGCAGTACTTC. It yields the protein CASSLHSSGGSSYEQYF.

This clone was seen just once. The V call is TRBV15, the J call TRBJ2-5, with 12 bases identical to TRBD2. The J call may be wrong; the DNA end is better matched by TRBJ2-7. Germline CDR1 LNHNV, CDR2 YYDKDF (reference sequence). The CDR3 spans 16 residues. The CDR3 protein is CATSRDPTSGSAEQYF. The CDR3 DNA sequence: TGTGCCACCAGCAGAGATCCGACTAGCGGGAGCGCCGAGCAGTACTTC.

This rearrangement joins TRBV25-1 to TRBJ2-2; the D gene is possibly TRBD1 (5 bases). This CDR3 comprises 15 residues. CDR1 MGHDK and CDR2 SYGVNS come from the germline V gene. Trimming removed 1 base at V and 7 bases at J, with 13 bases between. CDR3 DNA: TGTGCCAGCAGTGAATCTAGGGGTTCAAGCGGGGAGCTGTTTTTT. This encodes CASSESRGSSGELFF.

The V call is TRBV7-2, the J call TRBJ1-1; weak D call: TRBD1 (6 bases). Germline V gives CDR1 SGHTA, CDR2 FQGNSA. The CDR3 totals 18 residues. Trimming took off 2 bases at V and 1 base at J, with 20 bases between the two ends. DNA of the CDR3: TGTGCCAGCAGCTTACTTCCTCCAGTCGGGACAACGAACACTGAAGCTTTCTTT. It yields the protein CASSLLPPVGTTNTEAFF.

The chain combines TRBV6-6 with TRBJ2-7; a possible D gene is TRBD2 (7 bases). The CDR3 has 14 amino acids. The V gene's germline CDR1 is MNHNY and CDR2 SVGAGI (reference sequence). V lost 2 bases, J lost 6 bases, and 14 bases lay in between. CDR3 sequence: CASSYPGEGGEQYF. CDR3 coding DNA: TGTGCCAGCAGTTACCCAGGGGAGGGGGGCGAGCAGTACTTC.

The CDR3 bases are TGCGCCAGCAGCTTGAGGGCTAGCGATATGCGGGAGCAGTTCTTC. This translates into CASSLRASDMREQFF. The chain carries TRBV5-1 and TRBJ2-1, with TRBD2 as a possible D gene (6 bases). Deletions cut 1 base from V and 10 bases from J, with 18 bases between. This CDR3 contains 15 residues. The germline V gene has CDR1 SGHRS and CDR2 YFSETQ.

This chain connects TRBV7-9 to TRBJ2-1; tentative D call: TRBD2 (6 bases). Germline assignment: CDR1 SEHNR and CDR2 FQNEAQ (reference sequence). CDR3 size: 17 residues. Trimming removed 5 bases at V and 1 base at J, with 18 bases between. The CDR3 region is CASSRGTLVTSYNEQFF. In DNA, the CDR3 is TGTGCCAGCAGCCGCGGGACTTTAGTGACTTCCTACAATGAGCAGTTCTTC.

The gene calls are TRBV11-2 and TRBJ2-1; 9 nucleotides agree with TRBD2. The CDR3 is made up of 14 amino acids. Germline V gene lookup returns CDR1 SGHAT and CDR2 FQNNGV. Trimming cost V 3 bases and J 6 bases; bases outside gene matches: 3. CDR3 nucleotides: TGTGCCAGCAGCTTCGATAGCGGGAGCAATGAGCAGTTCTTC. Its protein product is CASSFDSGSNEQFF.

The rearrangement uses TRBV28 and TRBJ2-1; 11 bases line up with TRBD2. The V segment lost 7 bases and the J segment 0 bases; nucleotides outside the gene matches: 2. Germline V gene lookup returns CDR1 MDHEN and CDR2 SYDVKM. The CDR3 loop spans 15 amino acids. CDR3: CASTTSGSSYNEQFF. The DNA of the CDR3 is TGTGCCAGCACTACTAGCGGGAGCTCCTACAATGAGCAGTTCTTC.

Only a few counts were recorded for this clone. The chain combines TRBV7-3 with TRBJ1-5; D perhaps matches TRBD1 (6 bases). Between the trimmed V and J ends, which lost 5 bases and 4 bases, there was a span of 9 bases. Germline CDR1 reads SGHTA; CDR2 reads FQGTGA. CDR3 size: 13 residues. This chain's CDR3 is CASSQGQNQPQHF. The CDR3 DNA follows: TGTGCCAGCAGCCAAGGACAGAATCAGCCCCAGCATTTT. Using reference TRBV7-3 and TRBJ1-5 for the parts outside the CDR3, the full variable domain is GAGVSQTPSNKVTEKGKYVELRCDPISGHTALYWYRQSLGQGPEFLIYFQGTGAADDSGLPNDRFFAVRPEGSVSTLKIQRTERGDSAVYLCASSQGQNQPQHFGDGTRLSIL.

About this clone: The sample holds other DNA sequences that translate to the same CDR3. CDR3 loop: CSVETGTGYTEAFF. CDR3 nucleotide sequence: TGCAGCGTTGAAACCGGGACAGGGTACACTGAAGCTTTCTTT. This sequence joins TRBV29-1 and TRBJ1-1; 9 positions match TRBD1. Trimming removed 2 bases from V and 3 bases from J; junction bases left unmatched: 4. The germline V gene has CDR1 SQVTM and CDR2 ANQGSEA. The length of the CDR3 is 14 residues.

This clone is a singleton in its sample. V is TRBV5-4 and J is TRBJ1-1; 7 positions match TRBD1. Trimming removed 4 bases from V and 4 bases from J; junction bases left unmatched: 10. From germline, CDR1 is SGHNT and CDR2 YYREEE (reference sequence). The CDR3 totals 15 residues. CDR3 sequence reads: CASSIRDRVGTEAFF. The CDR3, as DNA: TGTGCCAGCAGCATTCGAGACAGGGTCGGCACTGAAGCTTTCTTT.

A few counts support this clone. The CDR3 spells CASRRTGTSGRKYIYEQYF. The CDR3 nucleotides are TGTGCCAGCAGAAGGACCGGGACTAGCGGGAGGAAGTATATCTACGAGCAGTACTTC. The V and J genes are TRBV9 and TRBJ2-7; TRBD2 matches 15 bases. This CDR3 has 19 amino acids. The V and J ends lost 5 bases and 3 bases, in that order; junction bases with no gene match: 15. The V gene's germline CDR1 is SGDLS and CDR2 YYNGEE.

The J gene is TRBJ2-1, the V gene TRBV29-1; a possible D gene is TRBD2 (6 bases). CDR1 is SQVTM and CDR2 is ANQGSEA in the germline V gene. The CDR3 totals 14 residues. Trimming took off 6 bases at V and 7 bases at J, with 19 bases between the two ends. CDR3 coding DNA: TGCAGCGTCCATTGGCAGGGAGGATCTAATGAGCAGTTCTTC. Its translation: CSVHWQGGSNEQFF.

The chain uses TRBV5-6 and TRBJ1-5; D possibly corresponds to TRBD1 (5 bases). Deletions cut 3 bases from V and 0 bases from J, with 10 bases between. Germline V gene sequence: CDR1 SGHDT, CDR2 YYEEEE. The CDR3 totals 15 residues. The CDR3 spells CASSSQGRSNQPQHF. The DNA of the CDR3 is TGTGCCAGCAGCTCCCAGGGCCGTAGCAATCAGCCCCAGCATTTT.

The chain employs TRBV29-1 and TRBJ2-7, with TRBD2 matching over 9 bases. Germline lookup yields CDR1 SQVTM and CDR2 ANQGSEA. This CDR3 is 14 amino acids long. The junction had 9 bases not matched to a gene; V was cut back by 3 bases and J by 6 bases. The CDR3 spells CSVDVAGVRCEQYF. The CDR3 coding sequence is TGCAGCGTTGACGTAGCGGGAGTAAGGTGCGAGCAGTACTTC.

This chain uses TRBV27 with TRBJ2-1; a possible D gene is TRBD1 (6 bases). The CDR3 runs to 16 residues. Per germline, CDR1 MNHEY and CDR2 SMNVEV (reference sequence). Between the trimmed V and J ends, which lost 5 bases and 2 bases, there was a span of 16 bases. Here the CDR3 reads CASSTYTGTPYNEQFF. The CDR3 coding sequence is TGTGCCAGCAGTACCTACACAGGGACCCCCTACAATGAGCAGTTCTTC.

This clone was counted a few times. The chain recombines TRBV4-1 with TRBJ2-7; possibly TRBD1 for D (6 bases). The V and J ends lost 5 bases and 1 base respectively, with 15 bases between them. CDR1 is MGHRA and CDR2 is YSYEKL in the germline V gene. CDR3 length equals 15 residues. CDR3 sequence reads: CASSSRSDRSYEQYF. CDR3 DNA: TGCGCCAGCAGCTCTCGCTCGGACAGATCCTACGAGCAGTACTTC.

This clone was counted between two and nine times. J is TRBJ2-3 and V is TRBV9; a possible D gene is TRBD2 (5 bases). The CDR3 has 16 residues. Germline V gene lookup returns CDR1 SGDLS and CDR2 YYNGEE. The ends were cut back, 4 bases at V and 3 bases at J, with 18 bases in the middle. The CDR3 DNA reads TGTGCCAGCAGCCCCGGACCGGGGATTACAACAGATACGCAGTATTTT. Protein: CASSPGPGITTDTQYF.